The rows below give T cell receptor beta chains drawn from one sample of a study of blood T cells in healthy people across ages. Using its own MiXCR run on the 5' RACE reads, TCRdb lists one record per CDR3 protein. The sample shows approximately 1.5 million distinct CDR3 sequences, about 42% of them seen only once. Source material: blood. These receptors all come from a woman aged 18-30 years in good health. The CDR3 runs from the conserved cysteine through the conserved F or W. D genes are given only for firm matches. The size entry is marked missing in some rows and otherwise reads once, few, many or a size class.

cdr3_aa: CASSPGSGLTDTQYF
cdr3_nt: TGTGCCAGCAGCCCCGGATCGGGACTCACAGATACGCAGTATTTT
d_call: -
v_call: TRBV9
j_call: TRBJ2-3
clone_size: -
cdr3_length: 15

cdr3_aa: CASKSGGQNYGYTF
cdr3_nt: TGTGCCAGCAAAAGCGGAGGGCAGAACTATGGCTACACCTTC
d_call: -
v_call: TRBV6-5
j_call: TRBJ1-2
clone_size: few
cdr3_length: 14

cdr3_aa: CASSLGGRRYTEAFF
cdr3_nt: TGTGCCAGCAGCTTAGGTGGCAGGAGATACACTGAAGCTTTCTTT
d_call: -
v_call: TRBV7-9
j_call: TRBJ1-1
clone_size: -
cdr3_length: 15

cdr3_aa: CASSQYRGQGQPQHF
cdr3_nt: TGTGCCAGCAGCCAATACAGGGGGCAAGGTCAGCCCCAGCATTTT
d_call: TRBD1
v_call: TRBV3-1
j_call: TRBJ1-5
clone_size: -
cdr3_length: 15

cdr3_aa: CASSGDRVLRGLAINEQYF
cdr3_nt: TGTGCCAGCAGTGGGGACAGGGTACTTCGGGGACTAGCGATCAATGAGCAGTACTTC
d_call: -
v_call: TRBV25-1
j_call: TRBJ2-5
clone_size: -
cdr3_length: 19

cdr3_aa: CASSQDPGRDEQYF
cdr3_nt: TGCGCCAGCAGCCAAGATCCGGGCCGTGATGAGCAGTACTTC
d_call: -
v_call: TRBV4-3
j_call: TRBJ2-7
clone_size: few
cdr3_length: 14

cdr3_aa: CASSLVGLQLYNEQFF
cdr3_nt: TGTGCCAGCAGCTTAGTAGGTCTACAGCTGTACAATGAGCAGTTCTTC
d_call: -
v_call: TRBV7-9
j_call: TRBJ2-1
clone_size: -
cdr3_length: 16

cdr3_aa: CSVSGSGNNEQFF
cdr3_nt: TGCAGCGTCAGCGGGAGTGGGAACAATGAGCAGTTCTTC
d_call: TRBD2
v_call: TRBV29-1
j_call: TRBJ2-1
clone_size: -
cdr3_length: 13

cdr3_aa: CASSYSSTGVEQYF
cdr3_nt: TGTGCCAGCAGTTACTCGTCAACAGGGGTCGAGCAGTACTTC
d_call: TRBD1
v_call: TRBV6-2/TRBV6-3
j_call: TRBJ2-7
clone_size: -
cdr3_length: 14

cdr3_aa: CASSPTGATDTGELFF
cdr3_nt: TGTGCCAGCAGCCCAACAGGGGCGACGGACACCGGGGAGCTGTTTTTT
d_call: TRBD1
v_call: TRBV5-5
j_call: TRBJ2-2
clone_size: few
cdr3_length: 16

cdr3_aa: CASSFRASGALGDTQYF
cdr3_nt: TGTGCCAGCAGTTTTCGGGCTAGCGGGGCTCTTGGAGATACGCAGTATTTT
d_call: TRBD2
v_call: TRBV12-3/TRBV12-4
j_call: TRBJ2-3
clone_size: -
cdr3_length: 17

cdr3_aa: CASSYDNRQGSAFF
cdr3_nt: TGTGCCAGCAGTTACGACAACAGACAGGGGTCGGCTTTCTTT
d_call: TRBD1
v_call: TRBV6-5
j_call: TRBJ1-1
clone_size: -
cdr3_length: 14

cdr3_aa: CATSEGRTHNEKLFF
cdr3_nt: TGTGCCACTTCGGAGGGGAGGACCCATAATGAAAAACTGTTTTTT
d_call: -
v_call: TRBV6-6
j_call: TRBJ1-4
clone_size: few
cdr3_length: 15

cdr3_aa: CASSTAYRATNEKLFF
cdr3_nt: TGTGCCAGCAGTACCGCGTACAGGGCAACTAATGAAAAACTGTTTTTT
d_call: -
v_call: TRBV12-3/TRBV12-4
j_call: TRBJ1-4
clone_size: few
cdr3_length: 16

cdr3_aa: CASSGGTASGKYNEQFF
cdr3_nt: TGCGCCAGCAGCGGGGGTACTGCTAGCGGGAAATACAATGAGCAGTTCTTC
d_call: TRBD2
v_call: TRBV5-1
j_call: TRBJ2-1
clone_size: -
cdr3_length: 17

cdr3_aa: CSAPGTSGGVYNEQFF
cdr3_nt: TGCAGTGCTCCAGGGACTAGCGGGGGAGTCTACAATGAGCAGTTCTTC
d_call: TRBD2
v_call: TRBV20-1
j_call: TRBJ2-1
clone_size: -
cdr3_length: 16

cdr3_aa: CAISDLLVGLGTYNYGYTF
cdr3_nt: TGTGCCATCAGTGACCTATTGGTGGGCCTCGGAACATATAACTATGGCTACACCTTC
d_call: -
v_call: TRBV10-3
j_call: TRBJ1-2
clone_size: -
cdr3_length: 19

cdr3_aa: CASSRTSGSFYEQYF
cdr3_nt: TGTGCCAGCAGCCGGACTAGCGGGAGTTTTTACGAGCAGTACTTC
d_call: TRBD2
v_call: TRBV11-1
j_call: TRBJ2-7
clone_size: few
cdr3_length: 15

cdr3_aa: CASSVDLATYEQYF
cdr3_nt: TGTGCCAGCAGCGTAGACCTAGCGACCTACGAGCAGTACTTC
d_call: -
v_call: TRBV9
j_call: TRBJ2-7
clone_size: -
cdr3_length: 14

cdr3_aa: CASSFVGLEYF
cdr3_nt: TGTGCCAGCAGCTTTGTAGGCCTGGAGTACTTC
d_call: -
v_call: TRBV7-2
j_call: TRBJ2-7
clone_size: -
cdr3_length: 11

cdr3_aa: CSGPKGGGGADTQYF
cdr3_nt: TGCAGCGGTCCTAAGGGCGGAGGGGGGGCAGATACGCAGTATTTT
d_call: -
v_call: TRBV20-1
j_call: TRBJ2-3
clone_size: -
cdr3_length: 15